These 14 T cell receptor beta chains originate from one sample sequenced in a study of T cells after yellow fever vaccination. TCRdb itself ran the 5' RACE reads through MiXCR, one entry per CDR3 protein. The table lists under 250,000 distinct CDR3 sequences, 6.9% of them singletons. Sequencing was performed on CD4+ T cells sorted from PBMCs, taken 15 days after the yellow fever booster vaccination. The receptors stem from a man aged 30-40 years who received the YFV17D yellow fever vaccine.

This chain joins TRBV2 and TRBJ1-1, with 8 bases lining up with TRBD1. Germline CDR1 SNHLY, CDR2 FYNNEI. CDR3 length: 15 amino acids. The trim removed 3 bases at V and 4 bases at J, leaving 7 bases unmatched. DNA for the CDR3: TGTGCCAGCAGTGATCAGGGGGCTTTTCTCACTGAAGCTTTCTTT. Its translation: CASSDQGAFLTEAFF.

The gene calls are TRBV29-1 and TRBJ2-1; D remains unclear. The CDR3 sequence is 12 residues long. Trimming left V 0 bases short and J 2 bases short, with 2 bases between. The germline V gene has CDR1 SQVTM and CDR2 ANQGSEA. The CDR3 is CSVEEPYNEQFF. The CDR3 region has the DNA TGCAGCGTTGAAGAACCCTACAATGAGCAGTTCTTC.

This clonotype was seen more than once but under ten times. The CDR3 DNA follows: TGCGCCAGCAGCCAAGGGACAGGGACTAATGAAAAACTGTTTTTT. This translates into CASSQGTGTNEKLFF. This chain links TRBV4-3 with TRBJ1-4, with 8 bases that match TRBD1. V lost 1 base to trimming and J lost 2 bases; unmatched junction nucleotides: 0. CDR1 and CDR2 (germline): LGHNA, YSLEER. This CDR3 comprises 15 residues.

This clonotype was picked up a small number of times. CDR3 loop: CSAREGGDTQYF. CDR3 DNA: TGCAGTGCCAGGGAGGGGGGAGATACGCAGTATTTT. The chain has TRBV20-1 and TRBJ2-3, with D possibly matching TRBD2 (7 bases). In germline, CDR1 is DFQATT, CDR2 SNEGSKA (reference sequence). This CDR3 has 12 residues. V lost 6 bases, J lost 5 bases, and 12 bases lay in between.

A word on this clonotype: A single base separates this from a much larger clone, so it may be a read error. The chain combines TRBV7-2 with TRBJ2-2; D might be TRBD1 (5 bases). The CDR3 sequence is 14 residues long. V was shortened by 5 bases and J by 7 bases, with 14 bases between the two germline ends. Germline CDR1 SGHTA, CDR2 FQGNSA. The CDR3 nucleotides read TGTGCCAGCAGCACCTCGAAAGGACACGGGGAGCTGTTTTTT. It encodes CASSTSKGHGELFF.

V is TRBV20-1 and J is TRBJ2-1; D is possibly TRBD2 (5 bases). Per the germline V gene, CDR1 is DFQATT and CDR2 is SNEGSKA (reference sequence). Trimming removed 1 base at V and 6 bases at J, with 13 bases between. This CDR3 is built from 14 residues. The CDR3 DNA is TGCAGTGCTAGAGGCGGGCCCCGACTCAATGAGCAGTTCTTC. Its protein product is CSARGGPRLNEQFF.

Ten or more counts support this clonotype. J is TRBJ2-5 and V is TRBV30, with 10 bases lining up with TRBD2. CDR3 length: 13 amino acids. Germline-derived CDR1 and CDR2 are GTSNPN and SVGIG (reference sequence). Trimming at V came to 7 bases and at J to 5 bases, leaving 7 bases not matched to a gene. CDR3 protein: CASLAGERETQYF. CDR3 in DNA: TGTGCCTCCCTAGCGGGAGAGCGGGAGACCCAGTACTTC.

A few counts support this clonotype. The V gene is TRBV3-1, the J gene TRBJ2-1, with D unclear. There are 12 residues in the CDR3. Deletions cut 1 base from V and 7 bases from J, with 5 bases between. Germline CDR1 and CDR2: LGHDT and YNNKEL (reference sequence). The CDR3: CASSQAMNEQFF. For the CDR3, the DNA is TGTGCCAGCAGCCAAGCGATGAATGAGCAGTTCTTC.

This clonotype was seen ten or more times. DNA of the CDR3: TGTGCCAGCTCAGGCCGGGGACAGGGCCCATACAATGAGCAGTTCTTC. It codes for CASSGRGQGPYNEQFF. J is TRBJ2-1 and V is TRBV18, with 9 bases matching TRBD1. From germline, CDR1 is KGHSH and CDR2 LQKENI. V lost 5 bases, J lost 4 bases, and 9 bases stayed unmatched. The length of the CDR3 is 16 residues.

In this sample, this clonotype turned up a few times. V gene TRBV5-1 combines with J gene TRBJ2-5; 9 nucleotides agree with TRBD2. Germline CDR1 reads SGHRS; CDR2 reads YFSETQ. V gave up 4 bases and J gave up 5 bases; unmatched junction bases: 12. This CDR3 is 16 amino acids long. The CDR3: CASSPGTSLSRETQYF. The CDR3 nucleotides are TGCGCCAGCAGCCCCGGGACTAGCCTTAGTCGGGAGACCCAGTACTTC.

This clonotype was seen ten or more times. This chain links TRBV10-1 with TRBJ2-3; the match to TRBD1 covers 7 bases. The junction had 4 bases not matched to a gene; V was cut back by 5 bases and J by 2 bases. The CDR3 is 14 amino acids. Germline V gives CDR1 WNHNN, CDR2 SYGVQD (reference sequence). CDR3 region: CASSRGGSTDTQYF. CDR3 bases: TGCGCCAGCAGTCGAGGGGGCTCCACAGATACGCAGTATTTT.

The table lists this clonotype with a few counts. The rearrangement links TRBV7-2 to TRBJ2-7, with 11 nucleotides matching TRBD2. Trimming took 2 bases from V and 2 from J; bases not matched to a gene: 5. Germline V CDR1 and CDR2: SGHTA, FQGNSA. CDR3 length equals 16 residues. The CDR3 loop is CASSLTYSGRAYEQYF. The CDR3 nucleotides read TGTGCCAGCAGCTTAACTTATAGCGGGAGGGCCTACGAGCAGTACTTC.

The chain's CDR3 is CAAQGVNSNQPQHF. CDR3 nucleotides: TGTGCCGCCCAAGGAGTAAATAGCAATCAGCCCCAGCATTTT. The chain is built from TRBV30 and TRBJ1-5; no clear D. V lost 8 bases to trimming and J lost 0 bases, with 14 bases between them. The CDR3 extends over 14 amino acids. Per germline, CDR1 GTSNPN and CDR2 SVGIG (reference sequence).

The table lists this clonotype with a few counts. This rearrangement joins TRBV3-1 to TRBJ1-1, with no clear D. The CDR3 is 12 residues long. The germline V and J ends were trimmed by 0 bases and 14 bases, with 13 bases remaining between them. Germline V gene lookup returns CDR1 LGHDT and CDR2 YNNKEL (reference sequence). The CDR3: CASSQDRKREFF. CDR3 DNA: TGTGCCAGCAGCCAAGATAGAAAAAGGGAATTCTTT.